Sequencing of this T cell receptor (beta chain) was carried out in a study of OX40 agonist ivuxolimab in advanced cancers. Looking at the study overall: Patients were treated with ivuxolimab, an agonistic anti-OX40 (CD134) antibody. Subjects had a mean age of about 61 years, with a range of roughly 20 to 79; about 83% were male.

The data were produced by immunoSEQ multiplex PCR, yet TCRdb's version contains in-frame clones alone and is incomplete. The data hold 70,000 to 75,000 clones, with roughly 88% observed a single time. The CDR3 runs to 15 residues. The clonotype was recovered from an adult with an advanced solid tumor such as melanoma, head and neck, liver or kidney cancer. The V gene is TRBV21-1, the J gene TRBJ1-6; TRBD1, the D gene given by the table, was not confirmed from the DNA. TRBV21-1 is given as a pseudogene. The sample was CD4+ or CD8+ T cells sorted from blood, taken in a trial of the OX40 agonist ivuxolimab. The DNA of the CDR3 is TGTGCCAGCAGCAATGGGCGACGGTTCCTATCACCCCTCCACTTT. Protein product: CASSNGRRFLSPLHF.